This T cell receptor beta chain stems from a study of cytomegalovirus exposure and HLA in healthy donors. Notes on this clone: Its antigen remains unidentified.

The PCR had 60 Vbeta and 13 Jbeta primers. Clones were sequenced by immunoSEQ multiplex PCR, and TCRdb holds only the in-frame ones, with some missing. In all, the sample yields about 130,000 clones. The V gene's germline CDR1 is SGHVS and CDR2 FQNEAQ. The CDR3 runs to 16 residues. The ends lost 5 bases at V and 4 bases at J; junction bases unmatched: 14. Study-level points and caveats: TCR beta chains numbering more than 150 were designated cytomegalovirus-associated. It was in a later analysis that TCR association rates were seen to vary by HLA locus, highest for DRB1 and lowest for HLA-C.

The clonotype comes from a woman between 40 and 50 years old in good health and CMV-seropositive. The V call is TRBV7-8, the J call TRBJ2-7, with 7 bases matching TRBD1. Sequencing was done on a sample of PBMCs. The CDR3 protein is CASSQDREGAVYEQYF. CDR3 bases: TGTGCCAGCAGCCAAGACAGGGAAGGAGCAGTGTACGAGCAGTACTTC.